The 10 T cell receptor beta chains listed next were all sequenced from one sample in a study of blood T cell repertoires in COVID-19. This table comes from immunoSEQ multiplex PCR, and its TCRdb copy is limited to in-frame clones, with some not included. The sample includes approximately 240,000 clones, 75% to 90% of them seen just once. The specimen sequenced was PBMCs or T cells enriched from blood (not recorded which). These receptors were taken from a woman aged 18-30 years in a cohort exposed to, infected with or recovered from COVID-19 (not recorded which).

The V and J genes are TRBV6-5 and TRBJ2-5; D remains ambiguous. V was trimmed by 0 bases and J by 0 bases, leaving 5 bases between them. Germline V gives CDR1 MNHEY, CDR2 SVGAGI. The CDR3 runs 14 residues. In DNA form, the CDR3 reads TGTGCCAGCAGTTACTCTTCGTACCAAGAGACCCAGTACTTC. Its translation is CASSYSSYQETQYF.

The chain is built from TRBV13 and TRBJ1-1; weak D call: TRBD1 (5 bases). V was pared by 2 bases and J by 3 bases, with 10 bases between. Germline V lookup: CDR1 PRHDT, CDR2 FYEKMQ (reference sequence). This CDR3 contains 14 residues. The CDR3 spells CASSLRGGHTEAFF. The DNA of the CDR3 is TGTGCCAGCAGCTTAAGGGGAGGCCACACTGAAGCTTTCTTT.

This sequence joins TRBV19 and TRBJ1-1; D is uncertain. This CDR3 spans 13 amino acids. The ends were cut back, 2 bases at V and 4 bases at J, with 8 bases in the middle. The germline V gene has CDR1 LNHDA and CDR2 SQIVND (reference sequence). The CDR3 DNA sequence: TGTGCCAGTAGTATATGGGAGCGCACTGAAGCTTTCTTT. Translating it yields CASSIWERTEAFF. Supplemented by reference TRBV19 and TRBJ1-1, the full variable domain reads DGGITQSPKYLFRKEGQNVTLSCEQNLNHDAMYWYRQDPGQGLRLIYYSQIVNDFQKGDIAEGYSVSREKKESFPLTVTSAQKNPTAFYLCASSIWERTEAFFGQGTRLTVV.

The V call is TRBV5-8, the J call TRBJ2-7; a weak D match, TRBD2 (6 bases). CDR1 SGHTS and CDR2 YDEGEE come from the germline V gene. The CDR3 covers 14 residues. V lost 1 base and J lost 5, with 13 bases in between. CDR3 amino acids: CASSLWRVMNEQYF. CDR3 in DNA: TGTGCCAGCAGCTTGTGGAGGGTGATGAACGAGCAGTACTTC.

Here the CDR3 DNA reads TGTGCCAGCAGTGAACGGGGGAAGGTCTACGAGCAGTACTTC. Protein product: CASSERGKVYEQYF. The rearrangement links TRBV6-1 to TRBJ2-7; possible D gene TRBD2, 6 bases. The CDR3 has 14 amino acids. Looked up from germline, CDR1 is MNHNS and CDR2 is SASEGT. The V end was cut by 2 bases, the J end by 3 bases, with 11 bases between.

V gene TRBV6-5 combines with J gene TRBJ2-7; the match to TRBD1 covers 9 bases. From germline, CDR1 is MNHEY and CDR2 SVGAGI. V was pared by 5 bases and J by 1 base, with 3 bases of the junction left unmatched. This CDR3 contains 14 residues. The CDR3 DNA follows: TGTGCCAGCAGTCGACAGGGGGTTTCCTACGAGCAGTACTTC. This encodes CASSRQGVSYEQYF.

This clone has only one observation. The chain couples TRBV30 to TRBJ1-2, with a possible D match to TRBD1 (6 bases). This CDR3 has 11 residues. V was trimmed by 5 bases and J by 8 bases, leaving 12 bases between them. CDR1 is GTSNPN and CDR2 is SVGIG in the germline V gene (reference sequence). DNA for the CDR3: TGTGCCTGGGCGTCAGGGGACGGCTACACCTTC. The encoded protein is CAWASGDGYTF.

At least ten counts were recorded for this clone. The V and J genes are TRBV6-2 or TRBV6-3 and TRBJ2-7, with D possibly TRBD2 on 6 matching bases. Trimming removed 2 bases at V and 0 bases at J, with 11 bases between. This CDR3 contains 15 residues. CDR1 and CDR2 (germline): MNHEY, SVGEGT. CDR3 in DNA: TGTGCCAGCAGTTACCCCGACGGGAGCTCCTACGAGCAGTACTTC. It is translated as CASSYPDGSSYEQYF.

The CDR3 nucleotides read TGTGCCAGTAGCACTTGGACAGTGAACACTGAAGCTTTCTTT. It encodes CASSTWTVNTEAFF. The chain recombines TRBV19 with TRBJ1-1; tentatively, D is TRBD1 (6 bases). This CDR3 has 14 residues. V gave up 6 bases and J gave up 0 bases, with 11 bases separating them. Germline V gene data show CDR1 as LNHDA and CDR2 as SQIVND (reference sequence).

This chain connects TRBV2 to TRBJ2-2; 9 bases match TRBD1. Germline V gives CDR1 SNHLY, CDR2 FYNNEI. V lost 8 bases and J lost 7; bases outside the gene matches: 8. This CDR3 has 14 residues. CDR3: CASSGQGQGGELFF. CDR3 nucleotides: TGTGCCAGCTCAGGACAGGGGCAAGGCGGGGAGCTGTTTTTT.